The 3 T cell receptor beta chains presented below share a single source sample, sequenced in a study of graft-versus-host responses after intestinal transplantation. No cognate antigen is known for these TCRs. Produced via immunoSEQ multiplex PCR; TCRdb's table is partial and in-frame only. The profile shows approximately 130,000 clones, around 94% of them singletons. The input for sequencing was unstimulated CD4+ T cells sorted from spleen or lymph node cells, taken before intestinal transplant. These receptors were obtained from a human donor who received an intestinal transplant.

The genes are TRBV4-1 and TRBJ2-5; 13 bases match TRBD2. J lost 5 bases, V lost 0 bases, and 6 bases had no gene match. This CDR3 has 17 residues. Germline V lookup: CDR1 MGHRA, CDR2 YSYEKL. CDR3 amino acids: CASSQDLGLAGAETQYF. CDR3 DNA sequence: TGCGCCAGCAGCCAAGATTTAGGACTAGCGGGGGCGGAGACCCAGTACTTC.

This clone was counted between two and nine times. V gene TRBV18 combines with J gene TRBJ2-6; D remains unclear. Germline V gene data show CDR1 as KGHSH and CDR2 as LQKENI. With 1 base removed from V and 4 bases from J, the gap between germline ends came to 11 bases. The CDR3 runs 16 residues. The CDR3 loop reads CASSPLKASGANVLTF. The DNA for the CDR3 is TGTGCCAGCTCACCACTAAAGGCTTCGGGGGCCAACGTCCTGACTTTC.

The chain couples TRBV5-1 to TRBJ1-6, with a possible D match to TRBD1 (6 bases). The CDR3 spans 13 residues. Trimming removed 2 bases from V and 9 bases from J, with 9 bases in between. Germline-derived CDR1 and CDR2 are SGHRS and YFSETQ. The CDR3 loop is CASSFRGSSPLHF. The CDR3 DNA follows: TGCGCCAGCAGCTTCAGGGGTAGTTCACCCCTCCACTTT.